This TCR beta chain was sequenced during a study of beta chain features in type 1 diabetes. Whole-study context: Patients looked much like healthy donors when it came to age, gender and cell yields. Study outcomes and limitations: Junctions at VDJ sites from type 1 diabetes patients had fewer insertions and more deletions. Significant though moderate, a shortening of TCRB CDR3s appeared in all four CD4+ subsets of Type 1 diabetes patients.

The study reverse transcribed the entire isolated RNA, so it sequenced expressed TCRB transcripts. This table comes from immunoSEQ multiplex PCR, and its TCRdb copy is limited to in-frame clones, with some not included. The sample consists of 40,000 to 65,000 clones, 55% to 80% of them appearing once. Trimming took 5 bases from V and 3 from J, leaving 17 bases between them. The CDR3 sequence is 16 residues long. Germline assignment: CDR1 KGHSH and CDR2 LQKENI. Every single donor gave one heparinised blood draw, and these averaged roughly 100 mL. A CD45RO/CCR7/CD25/CD127/CD95/CD27 panel sorted naive, central memory, regulatory and stem cell-like memory CD4+ cells. This clone was seen a handful of times. The antigen is not known.

The origin of this receptor is a woman in her thirties with type 1 diabetes. The sequencing sample was made of stem cell memory CD4+ T cells from blood. This chain connects TRBV18 to TRBJ2-1, with a weak D call TRBD1 (5 bases). DNA for the CDR3: TGTGCCAGCTCAACCGGACAACCTCAGGACTACAATGAGCAGTTCTTC. It encodes CASSTGQPQDYNEQFF.